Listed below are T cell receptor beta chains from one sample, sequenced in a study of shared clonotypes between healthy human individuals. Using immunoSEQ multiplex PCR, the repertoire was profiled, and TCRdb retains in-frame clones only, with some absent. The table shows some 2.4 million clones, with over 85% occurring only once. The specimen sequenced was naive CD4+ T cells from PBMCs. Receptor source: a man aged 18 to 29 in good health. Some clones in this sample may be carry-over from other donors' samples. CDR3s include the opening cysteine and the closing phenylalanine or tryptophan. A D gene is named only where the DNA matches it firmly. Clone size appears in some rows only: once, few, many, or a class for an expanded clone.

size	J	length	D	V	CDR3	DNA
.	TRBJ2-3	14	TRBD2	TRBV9	CASSSGRATDTQYF	TGTGCCAGTTCTAGCGGGAGAGCGACAGATACGCAGTATTTT
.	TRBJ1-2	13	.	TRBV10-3	CAISDGTVNGYTF	TGTGCCATCAGTGACGGGACCGTTAATGGCTACACCTTC
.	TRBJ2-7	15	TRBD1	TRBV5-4	CASSLGDRASYEQYF	TGTGCCAGCAGCTTGGGGGACAGGGCGTCCTACGAGCAGTACTTC
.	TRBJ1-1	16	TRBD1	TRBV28	CASSFGQGPVRSEAFF	TGTGCCAGCAGTTTCGGACAGGGTCCTGTGCGATCTGAAGCTTTCTTT
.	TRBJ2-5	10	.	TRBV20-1	CSARLETQYF	TGCAGTGCTAGACTGGAGACCCAGTACTTC
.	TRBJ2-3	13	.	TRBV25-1	CASTLAGTDTQYF	TGTGCCAGCACCTTGGCCGGGACAGATACGCAGTATTTT
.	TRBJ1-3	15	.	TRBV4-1	CASSQGFSGGNTIYF	TGCGCCAGCAGCCAAGGGTTCTCTGGTGGAAACACCATATATTTT
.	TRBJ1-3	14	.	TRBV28	CASTSGSSGNTIYF	TGTGCCAGCACTTCAGGGAGCTCTGGAAACACCATATATTTT
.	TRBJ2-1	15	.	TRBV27	CASSEPGLGRNEQFF	TGTGCCAGCAGCGAGCCGGGCCTCGGAAGGAATGAGCAGTTCTTC
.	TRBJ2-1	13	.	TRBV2	CASSINGDNEQFF	TGTGCCAGCAGCATCAACGGAGACAATGAGCAGTTCTTC
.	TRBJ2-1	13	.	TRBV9	CASSALIYNEQFF	TGTGCCAGCAGCGCCCTTATTTACAATGAGCAGTTCTTC
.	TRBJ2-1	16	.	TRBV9	CASSVGPEMGYNEQFF	TGTGCCAGCAGCGTAGGTCCTGAAATGGGCTACAATGAGCAGTTCTTC
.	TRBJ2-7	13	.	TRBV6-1	CASSLRGLYEQYF	TGTGCCAGCTCTCTACGGGGGTTATACGAGCAGTACTTC
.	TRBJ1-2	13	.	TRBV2	CASSDRPYYGYTF	TGTGCCAGCAGTGATCGGCCGTACTATGGCTACACCTTC
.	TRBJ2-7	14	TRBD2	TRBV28	CASRTSGNSYEQYF	TGTGCCAGCAGGACTAGCGGAAACTCCTACGAGCAGTACTTC
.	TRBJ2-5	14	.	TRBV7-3	CASSLSGFQETQYF	TGTGCCAGCAGCTTATCCGGATTCCAAGAGACCCAGTACTTC
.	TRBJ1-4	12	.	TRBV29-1	CSGFGAAGELFF	TGCAGCGGCTTCGGGGCGGCGGGAGAACTGTTTTTT
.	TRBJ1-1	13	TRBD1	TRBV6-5	CASSYPGQGEAFF	TGTGCCAGCAGTTACCCAGGACAGGGTGAAGCTTTCTTT
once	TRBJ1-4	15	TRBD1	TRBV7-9	CASSLQGGTNEKLFF	TGTGCCAGCAGCCTTCAGGGGGGAACTAATGAAAAACTGTTTTTT
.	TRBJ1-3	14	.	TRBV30	CAWIKPGVINTIYF	TGTGCCTGGATCAAACCGGGGGTGATAAACACCATATATTTT
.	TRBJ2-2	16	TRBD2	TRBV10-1	CASSESRGRGLGELFF	TGCGCCAGCAGTGAGTCCCGCGGGAGGGGCCTCGGGGAGCTGTTTTTT
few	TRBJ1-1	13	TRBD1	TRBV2	CATRQGGYTEAFF	TGTGCCACGCGACAGGGGGGATACACTGAAGCTTTCTTT
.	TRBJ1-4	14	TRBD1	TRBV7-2	CASSLRQGSSKLFF	TGTGCCAGCAGCTTACGACAGGGGTCCTCTAAACTGTTTTTT
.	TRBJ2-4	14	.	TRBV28	CASSLRGARNIQYF	TGTGCCAGCAGTCTTCGGGGGGCGCGAAACATTCAGTACTTC
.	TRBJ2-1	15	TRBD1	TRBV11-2	CASSLPDRTYNEQFF	TGTGCCAGCAGCCTCCCGGACAGGACCTACAATGAGCAGTTCTTC
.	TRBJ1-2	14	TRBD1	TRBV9	CASSPLTGPSGYTF	TGTGCCAGCAGCCCTCTGACAGGGCCCTCTGGCTACACCTTC
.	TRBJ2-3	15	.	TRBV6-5	CASTPRRVTPDTQYF	TGTGCCAGCACCCCCCGACGGGTAACCCCAGATACGCAGTATTTT
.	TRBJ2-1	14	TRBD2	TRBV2	CASSVITSGHEQFF	TGTGCCAGCAGTGTGATTACTAGCGGGCACGAGCAGTTCTTC
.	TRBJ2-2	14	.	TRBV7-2	CASSLGVGPGELFF	TGTGCCAGCAGCTTAGGTGTCGGTCCCGGGGAGCTGTTTTTT
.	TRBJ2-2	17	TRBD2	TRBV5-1	CASSSGRLAGVGGELFF	TGCGCCAGCAGCTCCGGTCGACTAGCGGGTGTCGGCGGGGAGCTGTTTTTT